One T cell receptor beta chain is described in this entry. Sequenced by immunoSEQ multiplex PCR; TCRdb stores in-frame clones only, minus some. The sample yields under 300,000 clones, around nine tenths seen once. The sample is drawn from a study of blood T cell repertoires in COVID-19. Trimming took off 4 bases at V and 9 bases at J, with 8 bases between the two ends. Germline values: CDR1 KGHDR, CDR2 SFDVKD. The CDR3 consists of 11 residues. The sequence came from a woman in her 70s with active or convalescent COVID-19. The specimen sequenced was peripheral blood. This chain connects TRBV24-1 to TRBJ1-1, with D hard to call. The CDR3 sequence: CATSDAGKAFF. CDR3 bases: TGTGCCACCAGTGACGCGGGGAAAGCTTTCTTT.